This T cell receptor beta chain was identified during a study of CD8+CD57+ T cells in acquired aplastic anemia. The CDR3 length is 17 residues. V was pared by 5 bases and J by 0 bases, with 17 bases between. Investigators profiled TCR beta VDJ and CDR3 from genomic DNA template. TCRdb reprocessed the reads via MiXCR and lists one record per CDR3 protein. This table holds around 190,000 distinct CDR3 sequences, over 60% found once. The sequencing input was sorted CD4+, CD8+, or CD8+CD57+ T cells (not recorded which) from PBMCs. The rearrangement links TRBV12-3 or TRBV12-4 to TRBJ1-3, with D perhaps matching TRBD1 (6 bases). The receptor comes from a human donor in good health. CDR3 loop: CASSPLQGGSSGNTIYF. The CDR3 DNA reads as TGTGCCAGCAGTCCTTTACAGGGTGGGTCCTCTGGAAACACCATATATTTT.